The 13 T cell receptor beta chains below were found in one sample sequenced in a study of long-term antiretroviral therapy in people with HIV. Runs used v3.0 of the immunoSEQ assay and were done at survey level. Sequencing was performed with immunoSEQ multiplex PCR; in TCRdb, only in-frame clones are kept and a portion is missing. The repertoire holds around 20,000 clones, with approximately 81% as singletons. The source was unsorted PBMCs, collected 0.6 years after starting antiretroviral therapy. The receptor source for this set is a woman aged 18-30 years with HIV.

This clone was observed once. This chain uses TRBV27 with TRBJ2-7; D is ambiguous. V dropped 6 bases and J dropped 4 bases, with 16 bases sitting between them. The CDR3 is 14 amino acids. Germline V lookup: CDR1 MNHEY, CDR2 SMNVEV (reference sequence). The CDR3 spells CASRLQLFGYEQYF. The CDR3 DNA is TGTGCCAGCAGACTACAGCTTTTCGGGTACGAGCAGTACTTC.

The V and J genes are TRBV6-1 and TRBJ1-1; TRBD1 is a possible D gene (5 bases). Trimming pared 7 bases from V and 3 bases from J, leaving 12 bases between. The germline gives CDR1 MNHNS, CDR2 SASEGT. The CDR3 is 13 amino acids. The CDR3, as DNA: TGTGCCAGCACCCAAGGAGGGGACACTGAAGCTTTCTTT. Protein product: CASTQGGDTEAFF.

The gene calls are TRBV6-6 and TRBJ2-3; no clear D. The length of the CDR3 is 13 residues. Deletions cut 0 bases from V and 6 bases from J, with 7 bases between. Germline assignment: CDR1 MNHNY and CDR2 SVGAGI (reference sequence). The CDR3 is CASSYSGWDTQYF. The CDR3, as DNA: TGTGCCAGCAGTTACTCAGGGTGGGATACGCAGTATTTT.

Only one count was recorded for this clone. This rearrangement joins TRBV28 to TRBJ2-4; TRBD2 matches at 7 bases. CDR3 length: 16 residues. Germline CDR1 is MDHEN and CDR2 is SYDVKM. V trimming: 4 bases; J trimming: 1 base; junction bases outside the gene matches: 7. CDR3 loop: CASSSPAGSAKNIQYF. The DNA of the CDR3 is TGTGCCAGCAGTTCTCCAGCGGGAAGCGCCAAAAACATTCAGTACTTC.

This chain joins TRBV28 and TRBJ2-7; TRBD1 matches at 10 bases. V shed 3 bases, J shed 1 base, and the junction held 3 bases outside the gene matches. CDR3 length: 15 amino acids. The germline V gene encodes CDR1 MDHEN and CDR2 SYDVKM. CDR3 region: CASSFRDRGSYEQYF. CDR3 sequence (DNA): TGTGCCAGCAGTTTCCGGGACAGGGGATCCTACGAGCAGTACTTC.

This clone counts as medium-sized. V and J are TRBV10-3 and TRBJ1-5; D is perhaps TRBD1 (5 bases). The CDR3 runs to 14 residues. Trimming pared 2 bases from V and 4 bases from J, leaving 9 bases between. CDR1 and CDR2 (germline): ENHRY, SYGVKD. CDR3 sequence (DNA): TGTGCCATCAGTGAGCCAGGGAGTAATCAGCCCCAGCATTTT. Amino acid sequence: CAISEPGSNQPQHF.

V usage is TRBV7-8 and J usage is TRBJ2-3, with TRBD2 matching over 7 bases. CDR3 length equals 15 residues. Germline V gives CDR1 SGHVS, CDR2 FQNEAQ. Trimming removed 2 bases from V and 6 bases from J; junction bases left unmatched: 8. CDR3 in DNA: TGTGCCAGCAGCTTAAGCGGGACCCGTCGGGATACGCAGTATTTT. Translating gives CASSLSGTRRDTQYF.

The chain combines TRBV10-3 with TRBJ2-7; either TRBD1 or TRBD2 may supply D (6 bases each). Per the germline V gene, CDR1 is ENHRY and CDR2 is SYGVKD. Trimming pared 8 bases from V and 0 bases from J, leaving 14 bases between. The CDR3 is made up of 14 amino acids. Here the CDR3 reads CAIRQEGGSYEQYF. The DNA for the CDR3 is TGTGCCATCCGTCAGGAGGGGGGCTCCTACGAGCAGTACTTC.

The genes are TRBV19 and TRBJ2-5; the D is unclear. The germline V gene has CDR1 LNHDA and CDR2 SQIVND (reference sequence). V gave up 3 bases and J gave up 3 bases, with 8 bases separating them. This CDR3 is 13 amino acids long. The CDR3 region has the DNA TGTGCCAGTAGTATGGACGGAGAAGAGACCCAGTACTTC. It yields the protein CASSMDGEETQYF.

The count of this clone is one. V and J are TRBV29-1 and TRBJ2-4, with 9 bases fitting TRBD1. The J segment lost 1 base and the V segment lost 7 bases, leaving 2 bases of the junction unmatched. This CDR3 spans 13 amino acids. CDR1 is SQVTM and CDR2 is ANQGSEA in the germline V gene. The CDR3 DNA follows: TGCAGCGCGACAGGGGGTGCCAAAAACATTCAGTACTTC. This codes for CSATGGAKNIQYF.

This clone has only a few counts. The chain has TRBV4-3 and TRBJ1-2; 10 bases are a match to TRBD1. Germline V lookup: CDR1 LGHNA, CDR2 YSLEER. The J segment lost 6 bases and the V segment lost 0 bases, leaving 4 bases of the junction unmatched. CDR3 length equals 15 residues. CDR3 DNA sequence: TGCGCCAGCAGCCAAGATCCCGGGACAGGGGATGGCTACACCTTC. Translation gives CASSQDPGTGDGYTF.

CDR3 nucleotide sequence: TGTGCCATCAGGAAGATGGTAGATCCCGGGACGGAGCAGTTCTTC. Translation gives CAIRKMVDPGTEQFF. The chain carries TRBV6-5 and TRBJ2-1; D may be TRBD1 or TRBD2 (5 bases each). This CDR3 has 15 residues. V shed 10 bases and J shed 10 bases, with 26 bases lying between them. Germline loops: CDR1 MNHEY, CDR2 SVGAGI.

V usage is TRBV28 and J usage is TRBJ2-1, with 11 bases matching TRBD1. The CDR3 loop spans 16 amino acids. The germline V gene encodes CDR1 MDHEN and CDR2 SYDVKM. V lost 6 bases, J lost 6 bases, and 10 bases stayed unmatched. The CDR3 spells CASSPQDRGRRNEQFF. The CDR3, as DNA: TGTGCCAGCAGCCCTCAGGACAGGGGGCGCCGCAATGAGCAGTTCTTC.